This TCR beta chain derives from a study of blood T cell repertoires in COVID-19. On the study more broadly: Nucleic acid was either cDNA or gDNA, and it came from T cells, B-cell-depleted T cells, or PBMCs.

Authors' analysis steps: Reference gene primer amplification yielded estimated nucleated cell counts. Produced via immunoSEQ multiplex PCR; TCRdb's table is partial and in-frame only. V and J calls and clone size are copied from that table; D and trimming were computed from the DNA. Of some 200,000 clones detected, less than 85% appear once; the ten largest clones hold roughly 6%. The CDR3 spans 15 residues. V lost 4 bases to trimming and J lost 4 bases; unmatched junction nucleotides: 9. CDR1 and CDR2 from the germline V gene are SGHNT and YYREEE (reference sequence). The TCR sequence derives from a woman in her 70s with acute or convalescent COVID-19. Sequencing input: peripheral blood. The rearrangement joins TRBV5-4 to TRBJ1-2; 8 nucleotides match TRBD1. The CDR3 DNA reads as TGTGCCAGCAGCCCTACAGGGGGAAACCTCTATGGCTACACCTTC. Translating gives CASSPTGGNLYGYTF.